Included here is one T cell receptor beta chain sequence, with context. This sample was included in a study of control samples from healthy donors and cancer patients. The germline CDR1 and CDR2 sequences are KGHDR and SFDVKD. The CDR3 covers 16 residues. V lost 3 bases, J lost 2 bases, and 6 bases stayed unmatched. Some clones are missing from TCRdb's copy, which holds only in-frame ones; the method was immunoSEQ multiplex PCR. This repertoire shows approximately 40,000 clones, 92% found once; its top ten account for roughly 4%. The chain links TRBV24-1 to TRBJ1-2, with 9 bases identical to TRBD1. Material for sequencing was blood. This TCR was recovered from a woman in her forties or fifties in good health. The CDR3 region is CATSDGRDRANYGYTF. The CDR3, as DNA: TGTGCCACCAGTGATGGCCGGGACAGGGCAAACTATGGCTACACCTTC.